This TCR beta chain is from a study of T cell changes during pregnancy in multiple sclerosis. Generated by immunoSEQ multiplex PCR, the TCRdb table keeps only in-frame clones and is missing some. The repertoire holds about 40,000 clones, with about 94% as singletons. The sequences come from CD4+ T cells from peripheral blood mononuclear cells, collected after pregnancy. The source of this sequence is a female donor with multiple sclerosis, enrolled in a pregnancy study.

The CDR3 reads CASSLGDLGGRKTQYF. In DNA, the CDR3 is TGCGCCAGCAGCTTGGGGGACCTCGGGGGGCGGAAGACCCAGTACTTC. The chain joins TRBV5-1 to TRBJ2-5, with a weak D call TRBD2 (7 bases). This CDR3 has 16 residues. Trimming removed 0 bases at V and 6 bases at J, with 18 bases between. Germline V gene sequence: CDR1 SGHRS, CDR2 YFSETQ.